The sequence of this T cell receptor beta chain was determined in a study of blood T cells in healthy people across ages. It was with a sample-barcoded 5' primer and a J-beta primer mix that a second PCR of roughly 7 to 12 cycles was run. The template-switch adaptor was a 5' adaptor with 12 random nucleotides. It tagged each cDNA molecule. A single record per CDR3 protein comes from TCRdb applying MiXCR to the 5' RACE reads. Of roughly 2 million distinct CDR3 sequences in the sample, roughly 52% were seen once. This clonotype was seen just once. The V gene end was trimmed by 4 bases and the J gene end by 3 bases; junction bases not matched to a gene: 4. The CDR3 extends over 15 amino acids. Germline V gene lookup returns CDR1 SGHTA and CDR2 FQGTGA.

The chain employs TRBV7-3 and TRBJ2-5; 11 bases are a match to TRBD2. The clonotype was recovered from a woman aged 40 to 49 in good health. Sequencing was done on a sample of blood. The CDR3 DNA reads TGTGCCAGCAGCTCGATAGCGGGGGGGGAAGAGACCCAGTACTTC. It encodes CASSSIAGGEETQYF.